This TCR beta chain was recorded in a study of blood T cell repertoires in COVID-19. About the research overall: The origin of the acute and convalescent COVID-19 samples was the United States, Italy and Spain. The cDNA or gDNA used as material had been derived from T cells, B-cell-depleted T cells, or PBMCs.

In the original workflow: Reference gene primer amplification in the assay estimated nucleated cell counts. Data came from immunoSEQ multiplex PCR; TCRdb stores just in-frame clones and leaves some out. That table furnishes V, J and clone size, whereas the DNA furnished D and trimming. The sample lists some 150,000 clones; about 85% were seen once. The sequence derives from a man in his forties or fifties with acute or convalescent COVID-19. Sequencing was done on a sample of peripheral blood.

CDR3 protein: CASLKRATNYGYTF. The CDR3 nucleotides read TGTGCCAGTCTAAAGAGGGCGACTAACTATGGCTACACCTTC. The V and J genes are TRBV19 and TRBJ1-2; no reliable D call. The CDR3 loop spans 14 amino acids. Per germline, CDR1 LNHDA and CDR2 SQIVND (reference sequence). Trimming took 8 bases from V and 0 from J, leaving 13 bases between them.